Presented here are 10 T cell receptor beta chains from one specimen sequenced in a study of T cell changes during pregnancy in multiple sclerosis. Method: immunoSEQ multiplex PCR; TCRdb's copy keeps in-frame clones and lacks some. This sample carries some 100,000 clones, approximately 92% of them seen once, and the ten largest clones take approximately 1.2%. This sample comprised peripheral blood, obtained in the second trimester of pregnancy. These receptors were collected from a female donor with multiple sclerosis, enrolled in a pregnancy study.

CDR3 loop: CASSMPGQGNPYEQYF. The CDR3 nucleotides read TGTGCCAGTAGTATGCCGGGACAGGGGAACCCCTACGAGCAGTACTTC. V and J are TRBV19 and TRBJ2-7, with 10 bases identical to TRBD1. V was pared by 3 bases and J by 2 bases, with 7 bases of the junction left unmatched. Germline V gene lookup returns CDR1 LNHDA and CDR2 SQIVND (reference sequence). This CDR3 comprises 16 residues.

The chain combines TRBV5-1 with TRBJ1-1; D is undetermined. CDR3 length: 14 residues. V lost 5 bases, J lost 3 bases, and 14 bases lay in between. Germline CDR1 SGHRS, CDR2 YFSETQ. In nucleotides, the CDR3 is TGCGCCAGCAGTCGTTGGTCCGGGGACACTGAAGCTTTCTTT. Protein product: CASSRWSGDTEAFF. Complete variable domain (other parts from reference TRBV5-1 and TRBJ1-1): KAGVTQTPRYLIKTRGQQVTLSCSPISGHRSVSWYQQTPGQGLQFLFEYFSETQRNKGNFPGRFSGRQFSNSRSEMNVSTLELGDSALYLCASSRWSGDTEAFFGQGTRLTVV.

The gene calls are TRBV5-1 and TRBJ2-2; TRBD1 might be the D (6 bases). In germline, CDR1 is SGHRS, CDR2 YFSETQ. The CDR3 spans 13 residues. Trimming removed 4 bases from V and 6 bases from J, with 10 bases in between. The CDR3 DNA reads TGCGCCAGCAGCACCAGGGGTGCCGGGGAGCTGTTTTTT. Its protein is CASSTRGAGELFF.

J is TRBJ1-2 and V is TRBV6-5, with a weak D call TRBD1 (5 bases). The V gene lost 4 bases and the J gene lost 5 bases, with 14 bases spanning the gap. This CDR3 has 14 residues. CDR1 and CDR2 from the germline V gene are MNHEY and SVGAGI. CDR3 protein: CASSSRATAYGYTF. Written as DNA, the CDR3 is TGTGCCAGCAGTTCCCGCGCGACAGCGTATGGCTACACCTTC.

The V gene is TRBV19, the J gene TRBJ1-2; 8 bases are a match to TRBD1. This CDR3 has 13 residues. Looked up from germline, CDR1 is LNHDA and CDR2 is SQIVND (reference sequence). V gave up 7 bases and J gave up 4 bases; unmatched junction bases: 5. DNA for the CDR3: TGTGCCAGTAAAACCGGGACAGGCTATGGCTACACCTTC. Its translation is CASKTGTGYGYTF.

V is TRBV27 and J is TRBJ1-1; 12 bases match TRBD1. Germline CDR1 is MNHEY and CDR2 is SMNVEV (reference sequence). Trimming took 8 bases from V and 7 from J; bases not matched to a gene: 11. The CDR3 is 15 amino acids. As DNA, the CDR3 is TGTGCCAGCCACGGGACAGGGGGCGTCCGGCGTGAAGCTTTCTTT. It specifies CASHGTGGVRREAFF.

This clone was seen more than once but under ten times. The rearrangement links TRBV6-1 to TRBJ1-1; 7 nucleotides line up with TRBD1. Germline CDR1 MNHNS, CDR2 SASEGT. CDR3 length: 13 amino acids. V was pared by 7 bases and J by 1 base, with 3 bases of the junction left unmatched. For the CDR3, the DNA is TGTGCCAGCATGGGGACAGCGAACACTGAAGCTTTCTTT. Amino acids: CASMGTANTEAFF.

This chain uses TRBV9 with TRBJ2-2; D possibly corresponds to TRBD2 (5 bases). Trimming cost V 4 bases and J 4 bases, with 17 bases left between them. The length of the CDR3 is 16 residues. Germline CDR1 SGDLS, CDR2 YYNGEE. The CDR3 DNA sequence: TGTGCCAGCAGCACAGTCGGGATCGGGGTCACCGGGGAGCTGTTTTTT. Its protein product is CASSTVGIGVTGELFF.

The V call is TRBV28, the J call TRBJ2-7; 8 nucleotides align to TRBD2. The CDR3 spans 17 residues. J was trimmed by 0 bases and V by 5 bases; bases with no gene match: 12. Germline loops: CDR1 MDHEN, CDR2 SYDVKM. CDR3 in DNA: TGTGCCAGCAGTCGCTCTCACTTGACTAGCGCCTCCTACGAGCAGTACTTC. Its translation is CASSRSHLTSASYEQYF.

V is TRBV19 and J is TRBJ1-2; D is undetermined. With 3 bases removed from V and 1 base from J, the gap between germline ends came to 9 bases. In germline, CDR1 is LNHDA, CDR2 SQIVND (reference sequence). The length of the CDR3 is 14 residues. In DNA, the CDR3 is TGTGCCAGTAGTATTCGGCGGAATAACTATGGCTACACCTTC. Encoded protein: CASSIRRNNYGYTF.